This T cell receptor (beta chain) derives from a study of Ad26.COV2.S vaccination and SARS-CoV-2 variants. Broader study findings: CD8+ and CD4+ T cells specific for spike reportedly responded with substantial breadth after vaccination. Breadth and depth estimates from TCRs may understate total T cell responses. The study found higher spike-specific TCR breadth in vaccine than placebo recipients.

The treatment here: roughly 20 received Ad26.COV2.S at low or high dose, single or two shots; a few received placebo; per-sample allocation not given. Sampling occurred on day 63 after the first vaccine or placebo injection. Only in-frame clones appear in the TCRdb table, and some are missing; sequencing was by immunoSEQ multiplex PCR. The sample holds some 390,000 clones, approximately 86% seen once. This CDR3 comprises 14 residues. Looked up from germline, CDR1 is MNHEY and CDR2 is SVGAGI. V lost 2 bases and J lost 2, with 9 bases in between. Of note for this clone: As yet, its antigen is unknown.

The receptor comes from a person aged 18-65 years who received the Ad26.COV2.S COVID-19 vaccine or a placebo. The chain is built from TRBV6-5 and TRBJ2-5; tentative D call: TRBD2 (6 bases). The source material was peripheral blood, sampled in a trial of Ad26.COV2.S vaccine versus placebo. The CDR3 sequence: CASSYEGRQETQYF. The CDR3 DNA reads as TGTGCCAGCAGTTACGAGGGGAGGCAAGAGACCCAGTACTTC.